This T cell receptor beta chain was captured in a study of T-cell reconstitution after alpha-beta-depleted transplantation in children. Whole-study results and caveats: From surviving recipient T cells and thymic progenitors came the high day-60 TCRbeta diversity observed in some patients. Several hundred graft clones that had expanded were reportedly the source of alpha-beta T cells about two months after transplant.

During its preparation, the TCRbeta library received unique molecular identifiers. TCRdb called the PCR reads again in MiXCR, with one record for every CDR3 protein. This table holds 500,000 to 750,000 distinct CDR3 sequences, 10% to 15% found once. Concerning this clonotype: The antigen remains undetermined.

The sequence came from a male patient between 5 and 17 years old who had a stem cell transplant for acute myeloid leukemia, so the T cells may come from the graft donor. Specimen: PBMCs, mostly from graft donor cells, collected 360 days after TCRalphabeta/CD19-depleted stem cell transplant.

The CDR3 bases are TGTGCCAGCAGTTTTCGGGGGAGCGCCTACAATGAGCAGTTCTTC. Residues: CASSFRGSAYNEQFF. The chain combines TRBV6-2 or TRBV6-3 with TRBJ2-1; TRBD2 is a possible D gene (6 bases). Germline values: CDR1 MNHEY, CDR2 SVGEGT. Trimming removed 4 bases at V and 2 bases at J, with 12 bases between. The CDR3 runs 15 residues.